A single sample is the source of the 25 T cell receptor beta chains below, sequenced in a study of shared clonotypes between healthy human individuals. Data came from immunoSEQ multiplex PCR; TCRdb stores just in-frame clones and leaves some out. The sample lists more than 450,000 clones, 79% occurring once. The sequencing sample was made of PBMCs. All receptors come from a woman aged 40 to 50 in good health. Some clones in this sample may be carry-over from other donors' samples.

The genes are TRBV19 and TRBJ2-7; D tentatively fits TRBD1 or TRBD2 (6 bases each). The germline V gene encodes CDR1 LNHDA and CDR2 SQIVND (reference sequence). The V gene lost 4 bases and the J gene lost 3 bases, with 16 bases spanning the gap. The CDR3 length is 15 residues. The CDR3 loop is CASSKRERGDYEQYF. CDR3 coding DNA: TGTGCCAGTAGTAAAAGGGAGAGGGGGGACTACGAGCAGTACTTC.

The CDR3 is CASSLDDRHTDTQYF. In DNA form, the CDR3 reads TGTGCCAGCAGCTTGGATGACAGACACACAGATACGCAGTATTTT. The chain employs TRBV5-6 and TRBJ2-3; a possible D gene is TRBD1 (5 bases). The V end lost 0 bases, the J end lost 2 bases, and 10 bases lay between the germline ends. Germline loops: CDR1 SGHDT, CDR2 YYEEEE. There are 15 residues in the CDR3.

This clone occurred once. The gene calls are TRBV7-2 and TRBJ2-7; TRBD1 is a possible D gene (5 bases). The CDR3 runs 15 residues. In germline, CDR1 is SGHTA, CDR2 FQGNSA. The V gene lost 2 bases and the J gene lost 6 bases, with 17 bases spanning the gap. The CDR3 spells CASSLYSTQAAEQYF. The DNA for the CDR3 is TGTGCCAGCAGCTTATATTCAACACAGGCGGCCGAGCAGTACTTC.

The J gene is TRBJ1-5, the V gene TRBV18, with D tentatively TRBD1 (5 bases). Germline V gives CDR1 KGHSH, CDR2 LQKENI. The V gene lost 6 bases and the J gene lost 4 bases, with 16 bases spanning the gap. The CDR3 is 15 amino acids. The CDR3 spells CASSGEQGLNQPQHF. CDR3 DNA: TGTGCCAGCTCGGGGGAGCAGGGACTAAATCAGCCCCAGCATTTT.

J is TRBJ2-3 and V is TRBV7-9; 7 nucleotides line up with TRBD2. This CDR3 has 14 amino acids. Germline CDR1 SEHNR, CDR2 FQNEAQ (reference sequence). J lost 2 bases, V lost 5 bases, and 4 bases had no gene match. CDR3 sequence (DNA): TGTGCCAGCAGCAGAGCGGGATACACAGATACGCAGTATTTT. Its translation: CASSRAGYTDTQYF.

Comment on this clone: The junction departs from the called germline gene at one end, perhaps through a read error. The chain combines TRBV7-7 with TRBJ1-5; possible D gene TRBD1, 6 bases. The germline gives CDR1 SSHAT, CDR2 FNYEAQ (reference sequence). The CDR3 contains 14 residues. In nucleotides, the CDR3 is TGTGCTAGCAACTTAACAGGGAGCGATCAGCCCCAGCATTTT. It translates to CASNLTGSDQPQHF.

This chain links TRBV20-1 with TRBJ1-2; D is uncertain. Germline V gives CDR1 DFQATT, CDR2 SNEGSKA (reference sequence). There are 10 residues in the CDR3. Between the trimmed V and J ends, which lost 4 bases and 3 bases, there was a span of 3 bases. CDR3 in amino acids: CSANDYGYTF. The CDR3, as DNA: TGCAGTGCTAATGACTATGGCTACACCTTC.

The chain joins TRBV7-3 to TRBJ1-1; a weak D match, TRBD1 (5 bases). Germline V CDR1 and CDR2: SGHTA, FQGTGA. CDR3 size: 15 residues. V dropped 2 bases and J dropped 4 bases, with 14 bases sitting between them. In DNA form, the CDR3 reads TGTGCCAGCAGCTTAGGAAGTGGGGGTAGCACTGAAGCTTTCTTT. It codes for CASSLGSGGSTEAFF.

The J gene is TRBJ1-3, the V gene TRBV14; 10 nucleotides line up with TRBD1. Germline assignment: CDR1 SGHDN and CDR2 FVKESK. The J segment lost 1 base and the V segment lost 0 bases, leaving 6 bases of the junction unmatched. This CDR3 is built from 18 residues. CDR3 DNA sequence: TGTGCCAGCAGCCAAGACGGGACAGGGGATTTTTCTGGAAACACCATATATTTT. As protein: CASSQDGTGDFSGNTIYF.

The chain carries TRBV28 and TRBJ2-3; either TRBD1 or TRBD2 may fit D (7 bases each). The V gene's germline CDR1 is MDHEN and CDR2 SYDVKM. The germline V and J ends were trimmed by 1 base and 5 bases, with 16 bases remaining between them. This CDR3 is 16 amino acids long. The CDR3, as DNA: TGTGCCAGCAGTTTATACGGGGGGACAGAGGAAGATACGCAGTATTTT. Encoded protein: CASSLYGGTEEDTQYF.

This CDR3 reads CASRGSVETQYF. For the CDR3, the DNA is TGTGCCAGCAGAGGCAGTGTAGAGACCCAGTACTTC. The V call is TRBV28, the J call TRBJ2-5; D unresolved. The V end was cut by 6 bases, the J end by 4 bases, with 9 bases between. Germline V gene lookup returns CDR1 MDHEN and CDR2 SYDVKM. The CDR3 consists of 12 residues.

The CDR3 coding sequence is TGCAGCGTTAAACTAGCGGGAGTACCCACAGATACGCAGTATTTT. Its translation is CSVKLAGVPTDTQYF. This chain connects TRBV29-1 to TRBJ2-3, with TRBD2 matching over 11 bases. The germline CDR1 and CDR2 sequences are SQVTM and ANQGSEA. V trimming: 5 bases; J trimming: 2 bases; junction bases outside the gene matches: 6. The CDR3 extends over 15 amino acids.

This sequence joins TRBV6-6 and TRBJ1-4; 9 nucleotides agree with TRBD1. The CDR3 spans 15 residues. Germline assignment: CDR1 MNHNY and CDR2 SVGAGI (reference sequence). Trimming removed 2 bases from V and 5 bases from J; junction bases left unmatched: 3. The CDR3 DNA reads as TGTGCCAGCAGTTACCTGGGACAGGGAAATGAAAAACTGTTTTTT. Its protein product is CASSYLGQGNEKLFF.

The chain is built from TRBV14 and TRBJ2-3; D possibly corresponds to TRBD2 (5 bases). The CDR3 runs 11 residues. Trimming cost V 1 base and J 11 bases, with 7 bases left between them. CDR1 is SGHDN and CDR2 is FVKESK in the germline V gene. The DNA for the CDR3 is TGTGCCAGCAGCCAAGCCGCGGGGCAGTATTTT. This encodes CASSQAAGQYF.

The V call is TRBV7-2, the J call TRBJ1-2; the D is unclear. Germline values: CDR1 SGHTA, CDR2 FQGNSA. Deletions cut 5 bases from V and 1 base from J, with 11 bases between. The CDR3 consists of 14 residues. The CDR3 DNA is TGTGCCAGCAGCCCCGCCGGAATTAACTATGGCTACACCTTC. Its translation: CASSPAGINYGYTF.

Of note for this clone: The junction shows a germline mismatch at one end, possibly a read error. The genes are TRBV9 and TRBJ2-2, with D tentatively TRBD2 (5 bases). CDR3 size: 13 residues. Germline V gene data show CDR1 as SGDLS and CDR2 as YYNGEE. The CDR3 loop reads CASSDGINTVAVF. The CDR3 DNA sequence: TGTGCCAGCAGCGACGGGATAAACACTGTCGCTGTTTTT.

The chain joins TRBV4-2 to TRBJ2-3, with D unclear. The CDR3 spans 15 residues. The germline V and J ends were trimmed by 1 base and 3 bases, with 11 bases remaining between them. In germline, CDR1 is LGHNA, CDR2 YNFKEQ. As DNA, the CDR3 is TGTGCCAGCAGCCAAGGGGCCTTGGTTACAGATACGCAGTATTTT. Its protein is CASSQGALVTDTQYF.

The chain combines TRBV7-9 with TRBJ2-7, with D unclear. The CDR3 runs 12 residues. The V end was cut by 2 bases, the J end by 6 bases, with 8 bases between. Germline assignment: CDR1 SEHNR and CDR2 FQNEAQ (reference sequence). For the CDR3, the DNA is TGTGCCAGCAGCTTAAATGGCGTCGAGCAGTACTTC. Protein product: CASSLNGVEQYF.

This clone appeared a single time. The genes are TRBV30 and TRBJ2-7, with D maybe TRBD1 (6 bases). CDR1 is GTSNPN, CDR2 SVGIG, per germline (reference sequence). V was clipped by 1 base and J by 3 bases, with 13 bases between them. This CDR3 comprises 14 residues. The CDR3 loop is CAWSGVGALYEQYF. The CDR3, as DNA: TGTGCCTGGAGTGGAGTGGGGGCCCTCTACGAGCAGTACTTC. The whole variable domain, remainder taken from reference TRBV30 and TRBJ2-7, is SQTIHQWPATLVQPVGSPLSLECTVEGTSNPNLYWYRQAAGRGLQLLFYSVGIGQISSEVPQNLSASRPQDRQFILSSKKLLLSDSGFYLCAWSGVGALYEQYFGPGTRLTVT.

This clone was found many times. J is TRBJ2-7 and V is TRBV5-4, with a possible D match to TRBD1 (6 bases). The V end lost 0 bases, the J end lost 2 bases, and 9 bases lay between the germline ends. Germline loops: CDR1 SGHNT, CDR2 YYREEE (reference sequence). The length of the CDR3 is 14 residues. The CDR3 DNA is TGTGCCAGCAGCTTGGGGACAGACACCTACGAGCAGTACTTC. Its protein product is CASSLGTDTYEQYF.

The CDR3 DNA is TGTGCCAGTACATGGGACAGGGGGAACACTGAAGCTTTCTTT. Encoded protein: CASTWDRGNTEAFF. The chain is built from TRBV19 and TRBJ1-1, with 10 bases identical to TRBD1. J lost 1 base, V lost 7 bases, and 3 bases had no gene match. This CDR3 comprises 14 residues. Germline lookup yields CDR1 LNHDA and CDR2 SQIVND (reference sequence). The variable domain in full, with the rest retrieved from reference TRBV19 and TRBJ1-1, is DGGITQSPKYLFRKEGQNVTLSCEQNLNHDAMYWYRQDPGQGLRLIYYSQIVNDFQKGDIAEGYSVSREKKESFPLTVTSAQKNPTAFYLCASTWDRGNTEAFFGQGTRLTVV.

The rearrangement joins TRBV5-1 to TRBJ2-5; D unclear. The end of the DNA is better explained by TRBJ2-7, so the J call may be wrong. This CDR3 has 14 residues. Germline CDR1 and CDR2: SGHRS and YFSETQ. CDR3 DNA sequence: TGCGCCAGCAGCTTTTCCTCCCTCCTAAACGAGCAGTACTTC. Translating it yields CASSFSSLLNEQYF.

The CDR3 DNA reads TGTGCCAGCAGCGCTCCGGGACAGGGGAGTGGTACGCAGTATTTT. As protein: CASSAPGQGSGTQYF. The chain joins TRBV9 to TRBJ2-3, with 10 bases fitting TRBD1. Germline CDR1 reads SGDLS; CDR2 reads YYNGEE. V shed 3 bases and J 8 bases; nucleotides not matched to a gene: 9. The CDR3 runs 15 residues. Based on the CDR3 plus reference TRBV9 and TRBJ2-3, the full variable domain is DSGVTQTPKHLITATGQRVTLRCSPRSGDLSVYWYQQSLDQGLQFLIQYYNGEERAKGNILERFSAQQFPDLHSELNLSSLELGDSALYFCASSAPGQGSGTQYFGPGTRLTVL.

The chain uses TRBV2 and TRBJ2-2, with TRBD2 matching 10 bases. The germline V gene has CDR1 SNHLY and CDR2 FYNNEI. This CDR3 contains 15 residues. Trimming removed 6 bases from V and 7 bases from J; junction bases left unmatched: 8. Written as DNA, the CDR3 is TGTGCCAGCAGCGGAGCGGGAGGGCCGGGCGGGGAGCTGTTTTTT. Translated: CASSGAGGPGGELFF.

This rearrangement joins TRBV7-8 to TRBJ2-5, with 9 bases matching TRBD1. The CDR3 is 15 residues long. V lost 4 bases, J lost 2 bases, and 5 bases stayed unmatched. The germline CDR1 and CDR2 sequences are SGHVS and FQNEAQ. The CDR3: CASSSLGTGQETQYF. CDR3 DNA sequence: TGTGCCAGCAGCTCCCTCGGGACAGGGCAAGAGACCCAGTACTTC.